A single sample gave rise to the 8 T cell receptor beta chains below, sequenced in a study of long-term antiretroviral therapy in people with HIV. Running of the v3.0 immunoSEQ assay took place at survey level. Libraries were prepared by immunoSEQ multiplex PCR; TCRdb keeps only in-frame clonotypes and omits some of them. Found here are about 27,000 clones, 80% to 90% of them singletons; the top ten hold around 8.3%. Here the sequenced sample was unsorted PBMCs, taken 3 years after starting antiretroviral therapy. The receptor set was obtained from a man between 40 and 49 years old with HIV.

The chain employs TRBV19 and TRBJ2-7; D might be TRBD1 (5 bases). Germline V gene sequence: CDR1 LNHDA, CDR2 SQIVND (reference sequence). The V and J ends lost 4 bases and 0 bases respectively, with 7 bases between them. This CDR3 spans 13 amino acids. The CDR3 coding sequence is TGTGCCAGTAGTAAGGGGAACTCCTACGAGCAGTACTTC. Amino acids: CASSKGNSYEQYF.

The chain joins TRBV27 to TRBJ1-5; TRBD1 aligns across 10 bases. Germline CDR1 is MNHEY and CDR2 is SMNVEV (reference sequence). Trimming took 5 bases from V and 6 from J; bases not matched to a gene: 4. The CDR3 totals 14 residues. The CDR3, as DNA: TGTGCCAGCAGTCCCAGGACAGGGGGTCAGCCCCAGCATTTT. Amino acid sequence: CASSPRTGGQPQHF.

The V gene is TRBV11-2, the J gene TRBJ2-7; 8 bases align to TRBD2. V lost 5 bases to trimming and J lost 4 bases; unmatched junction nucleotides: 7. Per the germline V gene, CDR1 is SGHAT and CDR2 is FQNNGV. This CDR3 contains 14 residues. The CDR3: CASSHRGGGYEQYF. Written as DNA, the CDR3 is TGTGCCAGCAGCCATAGGGGCGGGGGGTACGAGCAGTACTTC.

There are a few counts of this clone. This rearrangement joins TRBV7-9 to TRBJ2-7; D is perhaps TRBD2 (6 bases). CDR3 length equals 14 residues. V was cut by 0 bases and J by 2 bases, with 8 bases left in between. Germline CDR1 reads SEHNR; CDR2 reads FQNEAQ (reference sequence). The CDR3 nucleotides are TGTGCCAGCAGCTTAGCGGGGGGAACCTACGAGCAGTACTTC. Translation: CASSLAGGTYEQYF. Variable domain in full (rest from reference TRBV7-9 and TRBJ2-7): DTGVSQNPRHKITKRGQNVTFRCDPISEHNRLYWYRQTLGQGPEFLTYFQNEAQLEKSRLLSDRFSAERPKGSFSTLEIQRTEQGDSAMYLCASSLAGGTYEQYFGPGTRLTVT.

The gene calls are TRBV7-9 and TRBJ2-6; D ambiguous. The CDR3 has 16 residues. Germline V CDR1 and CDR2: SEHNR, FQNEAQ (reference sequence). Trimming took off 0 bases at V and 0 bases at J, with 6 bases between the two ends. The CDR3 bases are TGTGCCAGCAGCTTAGCCGAGAACTCTGGGGCCAACGTCCTGACTTTC. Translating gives CASSLAENSGANVLTF.

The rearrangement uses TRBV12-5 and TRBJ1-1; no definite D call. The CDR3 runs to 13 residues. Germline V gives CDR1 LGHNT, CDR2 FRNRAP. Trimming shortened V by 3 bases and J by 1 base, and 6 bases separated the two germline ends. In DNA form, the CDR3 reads TGTGCTAGTGGTTTTGGTTCGAACACTGAAGCTTTCTTT. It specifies CASGFGSNTEAFF. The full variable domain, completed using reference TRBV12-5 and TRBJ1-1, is DARVTQTPRHKVTEMGQEVTMRCQPILGHNTVFWYRQTMMQGLELLAYFRNRAPLDDSGMPKDRFSAEMPDATLATLKIQPSEPRDSAVYFCASGFGSNTEAFFGQGTRLTVV.

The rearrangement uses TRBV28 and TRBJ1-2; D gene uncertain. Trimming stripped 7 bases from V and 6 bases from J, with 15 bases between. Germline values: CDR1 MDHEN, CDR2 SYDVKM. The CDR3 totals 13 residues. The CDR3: CASTAPLIHGYTF. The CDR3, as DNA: TGTGCCAGCACCGCGCCCCTAATTCATGGCTACACCTTC.

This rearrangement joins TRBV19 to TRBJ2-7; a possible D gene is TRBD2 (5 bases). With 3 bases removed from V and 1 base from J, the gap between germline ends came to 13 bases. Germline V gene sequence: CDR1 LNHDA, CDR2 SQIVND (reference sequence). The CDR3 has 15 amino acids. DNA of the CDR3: TGTGCCAGTAGTATCGGGGAACACCCGTCCTACGAGCAGTACTTC. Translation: CASSIGEHPSYEQYF. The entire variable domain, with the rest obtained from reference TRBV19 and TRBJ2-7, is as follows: DGGITQSPKYLFRKEGQNVTLSCEQNLNHDAMYWYRQDPGQGLRLIYYSQIVNDFQKGDIAEGYSVSREKKESFPLTVTSAQKNPTAFYLCASSIGEHPSYEQYFGPGTRLTVT.